The 26 T cell receptor beta chains presented below share a single source sample, sequenced in a study of T cell responses to AZD1222 COVID-19 vaccine. Sequencing used immunoSEQ multiplex PCR; TCRdb keeps in-frame clones, though not all of them. The sample comprises 200,000 or so clones, about 94% of which are singletons, and roughly 9.2% rests with the top ten. This sample comprised peripheral blood, obtained on day 0 of AZD1222 vaccination. These receptors came from an adult in good health.

The chain links TRBV2 to TRBJ1-1, with 9 bases matching TRBD1. Germline lookup yields CDR1 SNHLY and CDR2 FYNNEI. CDR3 length: 14 amino acids. Trimming at V came to 8 bases and at J to 2 bases, leaving 6 bases not matched to a gene. CDR3 DNA: TGTGCCAGCGCGAAGACAGGGGGAAACACTGAAGCTTTCTTT. It yields the protein CASAKTGGNTEAFF.

The rearrangement joins TRBV12-3 or TRBV12-4 to TRBJ1-2, with D hard to call. There are 12 residues in the CDR3. Trimming shortened V by 4 bases and J by 4 bases, and 7 bases separated the two germline ends. CDR3 loop: CASSYGAYGYTF. The CDR3 nucleotides read TGTGCCAGCAGTTACGGCGCCTATGGCTACACCTTC.

The chain recombines TRBV11-2 with TRBJ1-6; 10 nucleotides match TRBD1. The V gene's germline CDR1 is SGHAT and CDR2 FQNNGV. This CDR3 is 14 amino acids long. J gave up 9 bases and V 5 bases, and 4 bases lay outside the gene matches. The CDR3 DNA reads TGTGCCAGCAGCCCTGGACAGGGGGGTTCACCCCTCCACTTT. As protein: CASSPGQGGSPLHF.

The chain is built from TRBV19 and TRBJ2-3, with 9 bases matching TRBD2. CDR1 and CDR2 from the germline V gene are LNHDA and SQIVND (reference sequence). The CDR3 consists of 14 residues. With V trimmed by 7 bases and J by 3 bases, 5 bases remained unmatched. CDR3 region: CASNLAGATDTQYF. CDR3 sequence (DNA): TGTGCCAGTAATTTAGCGGGAGCGACAGATACGCAGTATTTT.

V usage is TRBV9 and J usage is TRBJ1-3; 8 bases align to TRBD1. Trimming at V came to 0 bases and at J to 3 bases, leaving 5 bases not matched to a gene. Germline V CDR1 and CDR2: SGDLS, YYNGEE. The CDR3 runs 16 residues. The CDR3 sequence: CASSVGQGLSGNTIYF. DNA of the CDR3: TGTGCCAGCAGCGTAGGACAGGGGTTAAGTGGAAACACCATATATTTT. The complete variable domain, with remaining parts taken from reference TRBV9 and TRBJ1-3, reads DSGVTQTPKHLITATGQRVTLRCSPRSGDLSVYWYQQSLDQGLQFLIQYYNGEERAKGNILERFSAQQFPDLHSELNLSSLELGDSALYFCASSVGQGLSGNTIYFGEGSWLTVV.

This chain joins TRBV28 and TRBJ2-1; TRBD2 is a possible D gene (5 bases). With 5 bases removed from V and 3 bases from J, the gap between germline ends came to 11 bases. The germline V gene encodes CDR1 MDHEN and CDR2 SYDVKM. The CDR3 runs to 14 residues. CDR3 residues: CASSNGLGYNEQFF. The CDR3 bases are TGTGCCAGCAGTAACGGACTGGGCTACAATGAGCAGTTCTTC. The variable domain in full, with the rest retrieved from reference TRBV28 and TRBJ2-1, is DVKVTQSSRYLVKRTGEKVFLECVQDMDHENMFWYRQDPGLGLRLIYFSYDVKMKEKGDIPEGYSVSREKKERFSLILESASTNQTSMYLCASSNGLGYNEQFFGPGTRLTVL.

This chain joins TRBV11-2 and TRBJ2-7; tentative D call: TRBD2 (6 bases). The CDR3 has 15 amino acids. CDR1 is SGHAT, CDR2 FQNNGV, per germline. V dropped 5 bases and J dropped 5 bases, with 19 bases sitting between them. The CDR3 region is CASSAGTRGDHEQYF. The CDR3 DNA reads TGTGCCAGCAGCGCGGGAACACGTGGAGACCACGAGCAGTACTTC.

The CDR3 coding sequence is TGCAGTGCCGGGACAGGGGCTTTCTTT. Protein: CSAGTGAFF. The chain has TRBV20-1 and TRBJ1-1; 9 positions agree with TRBD1. V lost 6 bases, J lost 11 bases, and 1 base stayed unmatched. The V gene's germline CDR1 is DFQATT and CDR2 SNEGSKA (reference sequence). The CDR3 contains 9 residues.

This chain links TRBV10-3 with TRBJ1-1; a weak D match, TRBD1 (5 bases). V lost 4 bases to trimming and J lost 6 bases, with 9 bases between them. Germline CDR1 and CDR2: ENHRY and SYGVKD. The CDR3 totals 12 residues. The DNA of the CDR3 is TGTGCCATCAGTGGGGGACTTGCTGAAGCTTTCTTT. As protein: CAISGGLAEAFF.

This rearrangement joins TRBV19 to TRBJ1-3; no reliable D call. CDR1 LNHDA and CDR2 SQIVND come from the germline V gene (reference sequence). V lost 8 bases, J lost 2 bases, and 16 bases lay in between. The CDR3 is made up of 15 amino acids. This CDR3 is CASQFTGTAGNTIYF. The CDR3 DNA follows: TGTGCCAGTCAGTTTACGGGAACGGCTGGAAACACCATATATTTT.

The CDR3 DNA reads TGTGCCAGCGGCGGGGGGTCCTCTGGGGCCAACGTCCTGACTTTC. Its translation: CASGGGSSGANVLTF. The genes are TRBV28 and TRBJ2-6; TRBD2 matches at 8 bases. This CDR3 spans 15 amino acids. Per germline, CDR1 MDHEN and CDR2 SYDVKM. With 8 bases clipped from V and 0 bases from J, the junction kept 3 bases outside the gene matches.

The chain joins TRBV10-3 to TRBJ2-3; TRBD2 matches at 8 bases. CDR3 length: 16 amino acids. With 4 bases clipped from V and 0 bases from J, the junction kept 6 bases outside the gene matches. Germline V gene data show CDR1 as ENHRY and CDR2 as SYGVKD. For the CDR3, the DNA is TGTGCCATCAGTGCAGATAGCGGGACTAGCACAGATACGCAGTATTTT. Translation gives CAISADSGTSTDTQYF.

The gene calls are TRBV6-4 and TRBJ2-2; 13 nucleotides line up with TRBD2. V trimming: 6 bases; J trimming: 5 bases; junction bases outside the gene matches: 6. The CDR3 runs to 16 residues. The germline V gene has CDR1 MRHNA and CDR2 SNTAGT. The CDR3 DNA is TGTGCCAGCAGCCCCGGGACTAGCGGGATTACCGGGGAGCTGTTTTTT. This translates into CASSPGTSGITGELFF.

This rearrangement joins TRBV4-2 to TRBJ2-2; TRBD2 might be the D (5 bases). The germline V and J ends were trimmed by 4 bases and 4 bases, with 10 bases remaining between them. The CDR3 is made up of 14 amino acids. Germline V gives CDR1 LGHNA, CDR2 YNFKEQ. In DNA, the CDR3 is TGTGCCAGCAGCCCCGGACTTTTCACCGGGGAGCTGTTTTTT. As protein: CASSPGLFTGELFF.

CDR3: CASSPRTSYNEQFF. The CDR3 nucleotides are TGTGCCAGCAGCCCGAGGACTAGCTACAATGAGCAGTTCTTC. This chain links TRBV9 with TRBJ2-1, with TRBD2 identical over 7 bases. V was clipped by 4 bases and J by 3 bases; unmatched bases: 4. Germline V CDR1 and CDR2: SGDLS, YYNGEE. CDR3 size: 14 residues.

This chain uses TRBV19 with TRBJ1-4, with unresolved D. CDR3 size: 14 residues. The ends were cut back, 10 bases at V and 8 bases at J, with 20 bases in the middle. Germline V gene lookup returns CDR1 LNHDA and CDR2 SQIVND (reference sequence). The CDR3 bases are TGTGCCACCACAGATCAACCCGTAAGGGAAAAACTGTTTTTT. This translates into CATTDQPVREKLFF.

The chain has TRBV10-3 and TRBJ1-3; D not resolved. Trimming removed 11 bases at V and 4 bases at J, with 6 bases between. CDR3 length: 10 amino acids. In germline, CDR1 is ENHRY, CDR2 SYGVKD. The CDR3 loop is CAAWGNTIYF. In DNA, the CDR3 is TGTGCCGCGTGGGGAAACACCATATATTTT.

This chain links TRBV10-3 with TRBJ1-1; TRBD1 matches 10 bases. This CDR3 is built from 16 residues. With V trimmed by 2 bases and J by 1 base, 4 bases remained unmatched. Germline CDR1 is ENHRY and CDR2 is SYGVKD. The CDR3 here is CAISEGQGVGNTEAFF. The CDR3 DNA follows: TGTGCCATCAGTGAGGGACAGGGGGTGGGGAACACTGAAGCTTTCTTT.

A single count supports this clone. The chain combines TRBV19 with TRBJ2-1; D perhaps matches TRBD1 (5 bases). This CDR3 is 13 amino acids long. Between the trimmed V and J ends, which lost 6 bases and 7 bases, there was a span of 13 bases. The germline V gene has CDR1 LNHDA and CDR2 SQIVND (reference sequence). In DNA, the CDR3 is TGTGCCAGTAGGGGCTATAAGGGGAATGAGCAGTTCTTC. Translated: CASRGYKGNEQFF.

CDR3 DNA: TGTGCCAGCAGTGCTTACAGGGATAACTACGAGCAGTACTTC. Translating it yields CASSAYRDNYEQYF. The chain uses TRBV28 and TRBJ2-7; a weak D match, TRBD1 (6 bases). The V gene lost 5 bases and the J gene lost 3 bases, with 14 bases spanning the gap. This CDR3 is 14 amino acids long. Germline CDR1 reads MDHEN; CDR2 reads SYDVKM. Combining the CDR3 with reference TRBV28 and TRBJ2-7 gives the whole variable domain DVKVTQSSRYLVKRTGEKVFLECVQDMDHENMFWYRQDPGLGLRLIYFSYDVKMKEKGDIPEGYSVSREKKERFSLILESASTNQTSMYLCASSAYRDNYEQYFGPGTRLTVT.

The chain is built from TRBV5-6 and TRBJ2-7; maybe TRBD2 (5 bases). Germline assignment: CDR1 SGHDT and CDR2 YYEEEE. This CDR3 has 13 residues. Trimming removed 0 bases at V and 7 bases at J, with 11 bases between. CDR3 bases: TGTGCCAGCAGCTTGGCCTACCGGGGTGAGCAGTACTTC. Its translation is CASSLAYRGEQYF.

This chain links TRBV3-1 (or the pseudogene TRBV3-2) with TRBJ2-4; a possible D gene is TRBD2 (6 bases). Trimming took 6 bases from V and 5 from J, leaving 26 bases between them. CDR1 and CDR2 from the germline V gene are LGHDT and YNNKEL (reference sequence). This CDR3 is built from 18 residues. This CDR3 reads CASSPRGASFLIENIQYF. The CDR3 nucleotides are TGTGCCAGCAGTCCCCGCGGGGCTAGCTTTCTTATCGAAAACATTCAGTACTTC.

This rearrangement joins TRBV2 to TRBJ1-2, with D possibly matching TRBD1 (6 bases). The germline V gene has CDR1 SNHLY and CDR2 FYNNEI. V was trimmed by 7 bases and J by 5 bases, leaving 17 bases between them. The CDR3 runs 14 residues. The CDR3 region has the DNA TGTGCCAGCACGATGGGGGGCGGAGGATATGGCTACACCTTC. Encoded protein: CASTMGGGGYGYTF.

CDR3 protein: CASSGGQGPYEQYF. In DNA form, the CDR3 reads TGTGCCAGCAGCGGCGGACAGGGACCCTACGAGCAGTACTTC. This chain connects TRBV5-5 to TRBJ2-7; 8 bases match TRBD1. The CDR3 has 14 amino acids. CDR1 SGHKS and CDR2 YYEKEE come from the germline V gene (reference sequence). J gave up 2 bases and V 4 bases, and 5 bases lay outside the gene matches. Full variable domain (missing parts from reference TRBV5-5 and TRBJ2-7): DAGVTQSPTHLIKTRGQQVTLRCSPISGHKSVSWYQQVLGQGPQFIFQYYEKEERGRGNFPDRFSARQFPNYSSELNVNALLLGDSALYLCASSGGQGPYEQYFGPGTRLTVT.

With respect to this clone: The same CDR3 is also encoded by other DNA sequences in this sample. The chain carries TRBV9 and TRBJ2-7; no firm D call. CDR1 is SGDLS and CDR2 is YYNGEE in the germline V gene. V lost 0 bases and J 4 bases, leaving 8 bases between the germline ends. The CDR3 loop spans 13 amino acids. This chain's CDR3 is CASSVAPNYEQYF. In nucleotides, the CDR3 is TGTGCCAGCAGCGTAGCACCAAATTACGAGCAGTACTTC.

The V call is TRBV11-2, the J call TRBJ2-3; 8 nucleotides match TRBD1. Germline CDR1 and CDR2: SGHAT and FQNNGV. With 0 bases clipped from V and 3 bases from J, the junction kept 2 bases outside the gene matches. The CDR3 has 15 residues. CDR3 protein: CASSLDRGPTDTQYF. In DNA, the CDR3 is TGTGCCAGCAGCTTAGACAGGGGGCCTACAGATACGCAGTATTTT.